Listed below are T cell receptor beta chains from one sample, sequenced in a study of cytomegalovirus exposure and HLA in healthy donors. The table came from immunoSEQ multiplex PCR; TCRdb's copy has only in-frame clones and leaves some out. The repertoire consists of roughly 180,000 clones, with about 10% occurring once and the leading ten covering 1% to 1.5%. The sample taken for sequencing was PBMCs. The receptors shown here come from a woman in her 30s in good health and CMV-seropositive. The CDR3 runs from the conserved cysteine through the conserved F or W. A D gene is named only where the DNA matches it firmly. Some rows mark clone size as missing; the rest say once, few, many or name a class of expanded clone.

V gene	D gene	J gene	clone size	CDR3 protein	CDR3 DNA
TRBV18	NA	TRBJ2-5	NA	CASSPNLETQYF	TGTGCCAGCTCACCAAATCTAGAGACCCAGTACTTC
TRBV27	NA	TRBJ1-2	few	CASSLGQADYGYTF	TGTGCCAGCAGTTTAGGGCAGGCAGACTATGGCTACACCTTC
TRBV7-9	TRBD1	TRBJ2-7	few	CASSPGQGKLYEQYF	TGTGCCAGCAGCCCCGGACAGGGGAAGCTCTACGAGCAGTACTTC
TRBV5-4	TRBD2	TRBJ2-2	few	CASSWTRVSGTGELFF	TGTGCCAGCAGCTGGACTAGGGTGTCCGGCACCGGGGAGCTGTTTTTT
TRBV11-2	NA	TRBJ2-7	few	CASSSNYEQYF	TGTGCCAGCAGCTCCAACTACGAGCAGTACTTC
TRBV7-9	NA	TRBJ2-7	NA	CASSPGTRTGRGEQYF	TGTGCCAGCAGCCCAGGCACTCGGACAGGGAGGGGCGAGCAGTACTTC
TRBV10-1	NA	TRBJ2-1	NA	CASSESRASYNEQFF	TGCGCCAGCAGTGAGTCGAGAGCCTCCTACAATGAGCAGTTCTTC
TRBV25-1	TRBD2	TRBJ2-3	few	CASTKRGGGDTQYF	TGTGCCAGCACCAAACGGGGGGGAGGGGATACGCAGTATTTT
TRBV4-2	TRBD2	TRBJ2-3	NA	CASSFGGLAGGVGDTQYF	TGTGCCAGCAGCTTCGGGGGACTAGCGGGAGGGGTAGGAGATACGCAGTATTTT
TRBV2	NA	TRBJ1-2	NA	CASSYSGGSGYTF	TGTGCCAGCAGTTACTCCGGAGGATCTGGCTACACCTTC
TRBV5-4	NA	TRBJ2-7	NA	CASRDGQGRDEQYF	TGTGCCAGCAGGGACGGGCAGGGTAGGGACGAGCAGTACTTC
TRBV2	TRBD1	TRBJ2-5	few	CASSLQGAQETQYF	TGTGCCAGCAGCCTACAGGGGGCGCAGGAGACCCAGTACTTC
TRBV6-1	NA	TRBJ2-5	NA	CASSAGPSQETQYF	TGTGCCAGCAGTGCCGGTCCATCACAAGAGACCCAGTACTTC
TRBV25-1	TRBD2	TRBJ2-7	NA	CASTGGTSGNGYEQYF	TGTGCCAGCACCGGGGGGACTAGCGGGAATGGCTACGAGCAGTACTTC
TRBV15	TRBD2	TRBJ2-7	few	CATSRRGGNYEQYF	TGTGCCACCAGCCGGCGGGGAGGGAACTACGAGCAGTACTTC
TRBV5-6	NA	TRBJ2-4	few	CASSLGGHRAKNIQYF	TGTGCCAGCAGCTTGGGGGGACACCGAGCCAAAAACATTCAGTACTTC
TRBV30	TRBD1	TRBJ1-6	few	CAFTTGENSPLHF	TGTGCCTTCACGACAGGGGAAAATTCACCCCTCCACTTT
TRBV5-1	NA	TRBJ2-7	few	CASSLGGDYEQYF	TGCGCCAGCAGCTTGGGGGGCGACTACGAGCAGTACTTC
TRBV6-4	TRBD1	TRBJ2-1	NA	CASSPDRSEYNEQFF	TGTGCCAGCAGCCCGGACAGGAGTGAGTACAATGAGCAGTTCTTC
TRBV6-1	TRBD2	TRBJ2-7	few	CASRRLAESYEQYF	TGTGCCAGCAGGAGGCTAGCGGAATCCTACGAGCAGTACTTC
TRBV7-2	TRBD1	TRBJ2-5	few	CASSSDRAETQYF	TGTGCCAGCAGCTCGGACAGGGCCGAGACCCAGTACTTC
TRBV5-4	NA	TRBJ1-2	few	CASSLSGNGYTF	TGTGCCAGCAGCTTGTCAGGGAATGGCTACACCTTC
TRBV2	NA	TRBJ1-5	few	CASQGFLGEPQHF	TGTGCCAGCCAGGGTTTTCTAGGGGAACCCCAGCATTTT
TRBV4-1	TRBD1	TRBJ2-4	NA	CASSQDNLEGARNIQYF	TGCGCCAGCAGCCAAGATAATTTAGAGGGGGCGCGGAACATTCAGTACTTC
TRBV6-1	TRBD2	TRBJ2-7	few	CASKAGALGGYEQYF	TGTGCCAGCAAAGCGGGGGCGCTAGGCGGCTACGAGCAGTACTTC
TRBV30	NA	TRBJ2-3	NA	CAWSVLSGGFTDTQYF	TGTGCCTGGAGTGTACTCTCGGGCGGGTTCACAGATACGCAGTATTTT
TRBV4-1	TRBD1	TRBJ2-1	NA	CASSQDQKQGPNEQFF	TGCGCCAGCAGCCAAGATCAGAAACAGGGGCCCAATGAGCAGTTCTTC
TRBV6-5	NA	TRBJ2-1	few	CASSYGANNEQFF	TGTGCCAGCAGTTACGGAGCAAACAATGAGCAGTTCTTC
TRBV2	NA	TRBJ1-1	few	CASSVDRFTEAFF	TGTGCCAGCAGTGTTGACAGGTTTACTGAAGCTTTCTTT
TRBV5-6	NA	TRBJ1-4	NA	CASSPIATNEKLFF	TGTGCCAGCAGCCCTATTGCAACTAATGAAAAACTGTTTTTT
TRBV6-1	NA	TRBJ1-2	few	CASSYAGNLYGYTF	TGTGCCAGCAGCTATGCAGGGAACCTCTATGGCTACACCTTC
TRBV7-9	NA	TRBJ2-1	few	CASSAPKRIVYNEQFF	TGTGCCAGCAGCGCCCCAAAGCGGATAGTCTACAATGAGCAGTTCTTC
TRBV7-7	TRBD1	TRBJ2-1	NA	CASSQGTAYNEQFF	TGTGCCAGCAGCCAGGGGACAGCGTACAATGAGCAGTTCTTC
TRBV19	TRBD1	TRBJ1-2	NA	CASSPRQGQGYTF	TGTGCCAGTAGTCCTCGACAGGGCCAGGGCTACACCTTC
TRBV10-2	NA	TRBJ2-3	few	CASSETGVGDTQYF	TGCGCCAGCAGTGAGACGGGAGTAGGAGATACGCAGTATTTT
TRBV5-1	TRBD2	TRBJ2-7	NA	CASSPDISGNTYEQYF	TGCGCCAGCAGCCCCGACATCAGCGGGAATACCTACGAGCAGTACTTC
TRBV27	NA	TRBJ2-7	NA	CASSPRTEAYEQYF	TGTGCCAGCAGCCCTCGCACTGAGGCCTACGAGCAGTACTTC
TRBV6-5	TRBD2	TRBJ2-7	few	CASSYLSGNSYEQYF	TGTGCCAGCAGTTACCTTAGCGGGAACTCCTACGAGCAGTACTTC
TRBV2	NA	TRBJ2-7	NA	CASSESRRDGGQYF	TGTGCCAGCAGTGAATCAAGGCGGGACGGGGGGCAGTACTTC
TRBV29-1	TRBD1	TRBJ2-1	NA	CSVIQGAVGDEQFF	TGCAGCGTTATTCAGGGGGCGGTGGGGGATGAGCAGTTCTTC
TRBV4-1	NA	TRBJ2-7	few	CASSQAPYSYEQYF	TGCGCCAGCAGCCAAGCCCCGTACTCCTACGAGCAGTACTTC
TRBV9	NA	TRBJ2-2	NA	CASSAPVDRNTGELFF	TGTGCCAGCAGCGCGCCGGTTGACAGGAACACCGGGGAGCTGTTTTTT
TRBV19	TRBD1	TRBJ2-7	NA	CASRKGASYEQYF	TGTGCCAGTAGAAAGGGGGCGTCCTACGAGCAGTACTTC
TRBV7-5	NA	TRBJ2-2	few	CARSLRREGTGELFF	TGTGCCAGAAGCTTACGAAGGGAGGGGACCGGGGAGCTGTTTTTT
TRBV5-1	NA	TRBJ2-2	few	CASTPTDTGELFF	TGCGCCAGCACCCCAACAGACACCGGGGAGCTGTTTTTT
TRBV7-9	TRBD1	TRBJ2-7	NA	CASSPWTGEYEQYF	TGTGCCAGCAGCCCGTGGACAGGCGAATACGAGCAGTACTTC
TRBV7-3	TRBD2	TRBJ2-1	NA	CASSPGTSVYNEQFF	TGTGCCAGCAGCCCCGGGACTAGCGTCTACAATGAGCAGTTCTTC
TRBV7-2	TRBD1	TRBJ1-2	NA	CASSLTGYGYTF	TGTGCCAGCAGCTTGACAGGGTATGGCTACACCTTC
TRBV7-6	NA	TRBJ2-4	NA	CASSLAPAELVKNIQYF	TGTGCCAGCAGCTTAGCGCCGGCAGAGCTAGTCAAAAACATTCAGTACTTC
TRBV15	TRBD2	TRBJ2-7	NA	CATSRGSGRDSYEQYF	TGTGCCACCAGCAGGGGTAGCGGGAGGGACTCCTACGAGCAGTACTTC
TRBV5-6	NA	TRBJ1-1	few	CASSSYSGTEAFF	TGTGCCAGCAGCTCCTACAGTGGCACTGAAGCTTTCTTT
TRBV6-6	TRBD1	TRBJ2-1	few	CASTVTGASYNEQFF	TGTGCCAGCACCGTCACAGGGGCCTCCTACAATGAGCAGTTCTTC
TRBV6-1	NA	TRBJ2-5	few	CASSAQGPQETQYF	TGTGCCAGCAGTGCGCAGGGCCCCCAAGAGACCCAGTACTTC
TRBV7-6	TRBD1	TRBJ1-2	few	CASSQQGAGGYTF	TGTGCCAGCAGTCAACAGGGGGCTGGTGGCTACACCTTC
TRBV6-5	TRBD2	TRBJ2-3	NA	CTRGDTDTQYF	TGTACTCGGGGGGATACAGATACGCAGTATTTT
TRBV11-2	TRBD2	TRBJ2-2	NA	CASSWTSGVNTGELFF	TGTGCCAGCAGCTGGACTAGCGGGGTCAACACCGGGGAGCTGTTTTTT
TRBV6-1	NA	TRBJ1-2	few	CASSEAEGLNGYTF	TGTGCCAGCAGTGAAGCGGAGGGGTTGAATGGCTACACCTTC
TRBV2	TRBD1	TRBJ1-5	few	CASTGTNRGLGQPQHF	TGTGCCAGCACAGGGACTAACAGGGGGCTGGGTCAGCCCCAGCATTTT
TRBV7-9	NA	TRBJ2-7	NA	CASSDQTGEQYF	TGTGCCAGCAGCGACCAGACAGGCGAGCAGTACTTC